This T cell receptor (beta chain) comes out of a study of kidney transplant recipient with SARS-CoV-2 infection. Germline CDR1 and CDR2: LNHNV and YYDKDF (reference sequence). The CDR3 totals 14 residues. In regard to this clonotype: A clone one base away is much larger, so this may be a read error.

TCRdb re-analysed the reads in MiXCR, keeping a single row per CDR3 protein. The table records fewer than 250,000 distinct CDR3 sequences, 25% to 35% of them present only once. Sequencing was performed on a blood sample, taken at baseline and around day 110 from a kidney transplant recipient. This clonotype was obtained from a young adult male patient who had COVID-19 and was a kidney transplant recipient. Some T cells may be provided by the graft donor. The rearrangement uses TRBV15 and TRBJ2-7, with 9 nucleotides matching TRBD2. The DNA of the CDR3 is TGTGCCACCAGCAGACCAGCGGGGGGAGAGACCCAGTGCTTC. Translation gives CATSRPAGGETQCF.